This T cell receptor (beta chain) was sequenced during a study of graft-versus-host responses after intestinal transplantation. Background on the study: Tacrolimus and steroids were given for 2 to 3 years to all recipients after anti-thymocyte globulin induction.

The repertoire was sequenced with immunoSEQ multiplex PCR; TCRdb's copy has only in-frame clones and lacks some. The sample lists approximately 100,000 clones; 80% to 95% were seen once. Concerning this clone itself: Its cognate antigen is unknown.

Findings and limits, study-wide: Graft-donor T cell macrochimerism in patients accompanied high graft-versus-host to host-versus-graft clonal ratios in allografts. Present in recipient marrow, GvH clones included some that appeared first in ileum or blood. An association linked early post-transplant HvG declines with peak circulating GvH clone levels.

Sequencing was performed on unstimulated CD8+ T cells sorted from spleen or lymph node cells, taken before intestinal transplant. The sequence was collected from a human donor who received an intestinal transplant.

CDR3 protein: CARERGNGYTF. The CDR3, as DNA: TGTGCCCGGGAGAGGGGAAATGGCTACACCTTC. This rearrangement joins TRBV27 to TRBJ1-2; D is possibly TRBD1 (5 bases). The V gene lost 11 bases and the J gene lost 6 bases, with 13 bases spanning the gap. CDR1 is MNHEY and CDR2 is SMNVEV in the germline V gene (reference sequence). The CDR3 sequence is 11 residues long.